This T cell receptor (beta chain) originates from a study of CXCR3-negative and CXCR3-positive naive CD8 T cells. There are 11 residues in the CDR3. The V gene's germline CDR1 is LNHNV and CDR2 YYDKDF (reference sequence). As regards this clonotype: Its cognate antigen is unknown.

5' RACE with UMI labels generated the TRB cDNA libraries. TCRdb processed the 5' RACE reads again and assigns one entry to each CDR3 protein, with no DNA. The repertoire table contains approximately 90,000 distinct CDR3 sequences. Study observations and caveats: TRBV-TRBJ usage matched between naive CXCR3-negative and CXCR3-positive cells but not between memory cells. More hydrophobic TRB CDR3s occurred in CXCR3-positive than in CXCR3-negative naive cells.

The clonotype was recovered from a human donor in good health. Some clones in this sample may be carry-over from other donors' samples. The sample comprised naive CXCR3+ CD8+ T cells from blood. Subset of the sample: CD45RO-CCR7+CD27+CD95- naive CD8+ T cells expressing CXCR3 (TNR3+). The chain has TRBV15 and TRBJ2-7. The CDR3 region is CATGSSYEQYF.